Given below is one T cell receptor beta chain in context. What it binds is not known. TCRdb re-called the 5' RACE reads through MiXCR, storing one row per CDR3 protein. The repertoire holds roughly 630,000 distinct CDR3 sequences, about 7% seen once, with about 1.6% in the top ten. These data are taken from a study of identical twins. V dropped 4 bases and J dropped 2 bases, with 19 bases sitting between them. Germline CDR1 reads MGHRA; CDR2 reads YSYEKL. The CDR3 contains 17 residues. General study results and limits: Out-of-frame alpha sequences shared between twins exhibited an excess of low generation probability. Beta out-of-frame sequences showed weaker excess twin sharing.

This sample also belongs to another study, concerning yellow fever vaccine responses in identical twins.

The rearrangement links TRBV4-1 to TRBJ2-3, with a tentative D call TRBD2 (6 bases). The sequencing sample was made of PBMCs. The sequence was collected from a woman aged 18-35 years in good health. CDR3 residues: CASSRGRVAEYTDTQYF. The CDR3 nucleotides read TGCGCCAGCAGCCGAGGGAGAGTAGCGGAGTACACAGATACGCAGTATTTT.